These 9 T cell receptor beta chains share one sample of origin, sequenced in a study of chemoradiotherapy in HPV16-positive cancers. Produced via immunoSEQ multiplex PCR; TCRdb's table is partial and in-frame only. The profile shows 7,500 to 8,000 clones, around nine tenths of them singletons. Sequenced material: tumor tissue, taken from a patient who underwent chemoradiotherapy. Receptor source: a human donor with HPV-associated anogenital cancer.

The V and J genes are TRBV15 and TRBJ2-3, with TRBD1 as a possible D gene (6 bases). The CDR3 contains 17 residues. Trimming shortened V by 2 bases and J by 1 base, and 16 bases separated the two germline ends. Germline-derived CDR1 and CDR2 are LNHNV and YYDKDF (reference sequence). The CDR3 coding sequence is TGTGCCACCAGCAGACGATATGGGGGCGATGGCACAGATACGCAGTATTTT. Translation gives CATSRRYGGDGTDTQYF.

This chain links TRBV2 with TRBJ1-5; no definite D call. CDR1 is SNHLY, CDR2 FYNNEI, per germline. This CDR3 region has 14 residues. With 3 bases removed from V and 0 bases from J, the gap between germline ends came to 6 bases. CDR3 loop: CASSEVNSNQPQHF. The DNA for the CDR3 is TGTGCCAGCAGTGAGGTGAATAGCAATCAGCCCCAGCATTTT.

The chain couples TRBV5-6 to TRBJ2-3; D unclear. The CDR3 is 12 residues long. From germline, CDR1 is SGHDT and CDR2 YYEEEE. Trimming shortened V by 6 bases and J by 8 bases, and 13 bases separated the two germline ends. CDR3 bases: TGTGCCAGCACCTCGGCCCGTGGTACGCAGTATTTT. Amino acid sequence: CASTSARGTQYF.

The chain employs TRBV19 and TRBJ2-2, with TRBD1 identical over 9 bases. This CDR3 region has 16 residues. With V trimmed by 4 bases and J by 5 bases, 8 bases remained unmatched. The V gene's germline CDR1 is LNHDA and CDR2 SQIVND (reference sequence). The CDR3 sequence: CASSSGTGLRTGELFF. In DNA, the CDR3 is TGTGCCAGTAGTAGCGGGACAGGGCTGCGAACCGGGGAGCTGTTTTTT.

The chain uses TRBV4-1 and TRBJ2-7; D is uncertain. Germline values: CDR1 MGHRA, CDR2 YSYEKL. The length of the CDR3 is 15 residues. V lost 1 base, J lost 4 bases, and 14 bases lay in between. DNA of the CDR3: TGCGCCAGCAGCCAAGGGTCTGGAATCGGGTACGAGCAGTACTTC. Residues: CASSQGSGIGYEQYF.

This clone was counted once. The chain is built from TRBV4-2 and TRBJ1-2; weak D call: TRBD1 (6 bases). CDR3 length equals 13 residues. Trimming pared 7 bases from V and 8 bases from J, leaving 17 bases between. Looked up from germline, CDR1 is LGHNA and CDR2 is YNFKEQ. CDR3 region: CASTGSQGLGYTF. CDR3 DNA sequence: TGTGCCAGCACAGGAAGTCAGGGGCTCGGCTACACCTTC.

The chain couples TRBV7-8 to TRBJ1-5, with a possible D match to TRBD1 (6 bases). With 2 bases removed from V and 4 bases from J, the gap between germline ends came to 12 bases. The germline CDR1 and CDR2 sequences are SGHVS and FQNEAQ. This CDR3 has 15 amino acids. CDR3 DNA: TGTGCCAGCAGCTTATCACAGGGTTTTAATCAGCCCCAGCATTTT. Translated, it gives CASSLSQGFNQPQHF.

The chain recombines TRBV18 with TRBJ2-7; D is possibly TRBD2 (5 bases). The V gene lost 0 bases and the J gene lost 4 bases, with 7 bases spanning the gap. The CDR3 consists of 13 residues. Germline values: CDR1 KGHSH, CDR2 LQKENI. CDR3 residues: CASSPPAGYEQYF. The CDR3 DNA follows: TGTGCCAGCTCACCACCGGCGGGTTACGAGCAGTACTTC.

The V and J genes are TRBV9 and TRBJ2-7, with a weak D call TRBD2 (6 bases). The CDR3 is 14 residues long. V was cut by 4 bases and J by 6 bases, with 17 bases left in between. Germline V gene lookup returns CDR1 SGDLS and CDR2 YYNGEE. The CDR3 reads CASSFSGLGGEQYF. In nucleotides, the CDR3 is TGTGCCAGCAGCTTCAGCGGGCTCGGGGGCGAGCAGTACTTC.